Below, 10 T cell receptor beta chains from the same sample are listed, as sequenced in a study of early T cells in non-severe SARS-CoV-2 infection. TCRdb called the 5' RACE reads again in MiXCR, with one record for every CDR3 protein. The table lists over 55,000 distinct CDR3 sequences, roughly 8% of them singletons, with roughly 3.5% in the top ten. Material for sequencing was whole blood. The receptors were gathered from an adult who was a healthcare worker with PCR-confirmed SARS-CoV-2 infection or an uninfected control (not recorded which).

The chain uses TRBV19 and TRBJ2-7, with D tentatively TRBD1 or TRBD2 (5 bases each). This CDR3 region has 15 residues. CDR1 is LNHDA, CDR2 SQIVND, per germline (reference sequence). The ends were cut back, 2 bases at V and 7 bases at J, with 18 bases in the middle. The CDR3 region has the DNA TGTGCCAGTAGTATAAATTCGGGGCTAGTACGTGAGCAGTACTTC. It translates to CASSINSGLVREQYF.

This clonotype was counted ten times or more. The gene calls are TRBV7-3 and TRBJ1-5; unclear D gene. There are 14 residues in the CDR3. Germline V gene data show CDR1 as SGHTA and CDR2 as FQGTGA. Trimming removed 2 bases from V and 2 bases from J, with 7 bases in between. In DNA, the CDR3 is TGTGCCAGCAGCTTAGGTGGGGGCAATCAGCCCCAGCATTTT. This gives the protein CASSLGGGNQPQHF.

This clonotype was seen more than once but under ten times. Here the CDR3 DNA reads TGTGCCAGCAGTCGAACCTCCGAGGGCAACATTCAGTACTTC. Translating gives CASSRTSEGNIQYF. The rearrangement links TRBV28 to TRBJ2-4, with a possible D match to TRBD2 (5 bases). Germline assignment: CDR1 MDHEN and CDR2 SYDVKM. The V end lost 5 bases, the J end lost 7 bases, and 15 bases lay between the germline ends. There are 14 residues in the CDR3.

The rearrangement uses TRBV20-1 and TRBJ2-7; 10 nucleotides align to TRBD2. Germline V lookup: CDR1 DFQATT, CDR2 SNEGSKA (reference sequence). This CDR3 is 14 amino acids long. J gave up 1 base and V 5 bases, and 5 bases lay outside the gene matches. The CDR3 protein is CSASGLAPSYEQYF. Here the CDR3 DNA reads TGCAGTGCTTCGGGACTAGCGCCATCCTACGAGCAGTACTTC.

The table lists this clonotype with many counts. The CDR3 region is CSARSQGDAEAFF. CDR3 in DNA: TGCAGTGCTAGATCCCAGGGGGACGCTGAAGCTTTCTTT. J is TRBJ1-1 and V is TRBV20-1; TRBD1 matches 7 bases. There are 13 residues in the CDR3. The germline gives CDR1 DFQATT, CDR2 SNEGSKA (reference sequence). V was clipped by 2 bases and J by 6 bases; unmatched bases: 6.

The chain couples TRBV19 to TRBJ1-2, with TRBD1 matching 7 bases. Germline V lookup: CDR1 LNHDA, CDR2 SQIVND (reference sequence). V shed 4 bases and J 12 bases; nucleotides not matched to a gene: 11. The CDR3 is made up of 13 amino acids. The CDR3 sequence: CASSKGQVTPHTF. The CDR3 DNA follows: TGTGCCAGTAGTAAAGGACAGGTGACCCCGCACACCTTC.

This clonotype was picked up many times. V and J are TRBV6-1 and TRBJ2-3; maybe TRBD1 (6 bases). Trimming stripped 4 bases from V and 2 bases from J, with 13 bases between. Germline CDR1 reads MNHNS; CDR2 reads SASEGT. The length of the CDR3 is 15 residues. The CDR3 sequence is CASSAHRATTDTQYF. Here the CDR3 DNA reads TGTGCCAGCAGTGCTCACAGGGCTACCACAGATACGCAGTATTTT.

This clonotype was counted a few times. The CDR3 bases are TGTGCCAGAAGCTTGTACCTTCCGGGACTAGCGCGTTCCGAGCAGTACTTC. It specifies CARSLYLPGLARSEQYF. V usage is TRBV5-3 and J usage is TRBJ2-7, with 10 bases that match TRBD2. TRBV5-3 belongs to the ORF category, with a function that is uncertain. The CDR3 sequence is 17 residues long. V gave up 1 base and J gave up 6 bases; unmatched junction bases: 13.

This sequence joins TRBV7-9 and TRBJ2-5; 10 bases are shared with TRBD2. The CDR3 is made up of 16 amino acids. From germline, CDR1 is SEHNR and CDR2 FQNEAQ (reference sequence). V lost 3 bases and J lost 3; bases outside the gene matches: 7. The CDR3 region is CASSLMGLAGEETQYF. As DNA, the CDR3 is TGTGCCAGCAGCTTGATGGGGCTAGCGGGAGAAGAGACCCAGTACTTC.

This clonotype was counted many times. V usage is TRBV6-6 and J usage is TRBJ1-2, with 9 bases fitting TRBD1. The J segment lost 0 bases and the V segment lost 7 bases, leaving 12 bases of the junction unmatched. The CDR3 has 17 residues. The V gene's germline CDR1 is MNHNY and CDR2 SVGAGI (reference sequence). CDR3 residues: CASNRPGQGRANYGYTF. The CDR3 coding sequence is TGTGCCAGCAACAGACCGGGACAGGGACGAGCTAACTATGGCTACACCTTC.